One sample yielded the 9 T cell receptor beta chains listed below, sequenced in a study of regulatory T cells in long-lasting Graves disease. Time point denoted: newly diagnosed GD, antithyroid drugs for less than 3 months. Preparation of the TCR library used RNA extracted from PBMCs. Relying on iRepertoire HTBI primers and Arm-PCR of CDR3 regions, the team built TCR beta libraries. TCRdb recomputed calls from the multiplex PCR reads with MiXCR, one row per CDR3 protein. The sample holds 400,000 to 500,000 distinct CDR3 sequences, roughly 15% seen once. The sample was also linked to a second study, of T cells in Graves' hyperthyroidism and ophthalmopathy.

This sample comprised peripheral blood mononuclear cells (PBMCs), obtained at new diagnosis, from a patient treated with antithyroid drugs. These receptor sequences come from a woman aged 18 to 35 with Graves disease.

In the case of this clonotype: One base away lies a much larger clone, so this may be a sequencing read error. The V call is TRBV20-1, the J call TRBJ2-1, with unresolved D. From germline, CDR1 is DFQATT and CDR2 SNEGSKA (reference sequence). The CDR3 is 11 amino acids. The CDR3 loop is CRAQIVSEQFF. CDR3 nucleotides: TGCCGTGCCCAAATAGTCTCTGAGCAGTTCTTC.

At least ten counts were recorded for this clonotype. Here the CDR3 DNA reads TGTGCCAGCAGCGGACAGGCCCCCTACAATGAGCAGTTCTTC. This codes for CASSGQAPYNEQFF. The chain recombines TRBV28 with TRBJ2-1; 7 bases map to TRBD1. Germline values: CDR1 MDHEN, CDR2 SYDVKM. The CDR3 runs 14 residues. J gave up 2 bases and V 6 bases, and 4 bases lay outside the gene matches.

A few counts support this clonotype. The chain uses TRBV6-4 and TRBJ1-2; possibly TRBD1 for D (6 bases). The germline V gene has CDR1 MRHNA and CDR2 SNTAGT. The length of the CDR3 is 14 residues. V dropped 3 bases and J dropped 5 bases, with 13 bases sitting between them. This chain's CDR3 is CASSERPGEYGYTF. The DNA for the CDR3 is TGTGCCAGCAGTGAACGCCCAGGGGAGTATGGCTACACCTTC.

The sample holds many counts of this clonotype. The chain joins TRBV30 to TRBJ2-2; 9 bases align to TRBD1. The germline CDR1 and CDR2 sequences are GTSNPN and SVGIG (reference sequence). The V gene end was trimmed by 6 bases and the J gene end by 3 bases; junction bases not matched to a gene: 11. The length of the CDR3 is 16 residues. Here the CDR3 reads CACTQEGTGHTGELFF. DNA for the CDR3: TGTGCCTGCACTCAGGAGGGGACAGGGCACACCGGGGAGCTGTTTTTT.

The J gene is TRBJ1-1, the V gene TRBV19; possible D gene TRBD1, 5 bases. CDR3 length: 19 residues. V lost 4 bases to trimming and J lost 0 bases, with 24 bases between them. CDR1 and CDR2 (germline): LNHDA, SQIVND (reference sequence). The CDR3: CASSNRYTGNLGLNTEAFF. The CDR3 DNA is TGTGCCAGTAGTAATCGGTATACAGGTAATTTGGGTTTGAACACTGAAGCTTTCTTT.

The chain uses TRBV3-1 and TRBJ2-4, with 8 bases lining up with TRBD2. This CDR3 has 20 amino acids. V was clipped by 5 bases and J by 0 bases; unmatched bases: 18. The germline CDR1 and CDR2 sequences are LGHDT and YNNKEL (reference sequence). DNA for the CDR3: TGTGCCAGCAGCGATACTAGCGGCCCCCATGGGGCCTTAGCCAAAAACATTCAGTACTTC. It translates to CASSDTSGPHGALAKNIQYF.

This clonotype was found many times. V usage is TRBV28 and J usage is TRBJ2-3; no clear D gene. Germline V gene lookup returns CDR1 MDHEN and CDR2 SYDVKM. V dropped 7 bases and J dropped 0 bases, with 8 bases sitting between them. The CDR3 is made up of 13 amino acids. The CDR3 sequence: CASNQRSTDTQYF. CDR3 bases: TGTGCCAGCAACCAGAGGAGCACAGATACGCAGTATTTT.

This chain uses TRBV5-1 with TRBJ2-2; the match to TRBD1 covers 8 bases. The CDR3 spans 17 residues. CDR1 is SGHRS and CDR2 is YFSETQ in the germline V gene. The trim removed 0 bases at V and 1 base at J, leaving 5 bases unmatched. For the CDR3, the DNA is TGCGCCAGCAGCTTGGAAGACAGGGGAATGAACACCGGGGAGCTGTTTTTT. It specifies CASSLEDRGMNTGELFF.

This clonotype was seen ten or more times. The chain is built from TRBV5-1 and TRBJ1-4; the D is unclear. V was shortened by 1 base and J by 2 bases, with 12 bases between the two germline ends. The CDR3 is 16 residues long. Per the germline V gene, CDR1 is SGHRS and CDR2 is YFSETQ. DNA of the CDR3: TGCGCCAGCAGCTTGTCGCCCTCGGCCACTAATGAAAAACTGTTTTTT. It translates to CASSLSPSATNEKLFF.